Presented here are 13 T cell receptor beta chains from one specimen sequenced in a study of STAT5B mutations in CD4+ large granular lymphocyte leukemia. Assay used: immunoSEQ multiplex PCR; TCRdb lists only in-frame clones, some missing. The sample contains approximately 31,000 clones, about 74% of which appear only once. Sequencing was performed on CD4+ T cells from blood buffy coats. Every receptor here comes from a human donor in good health.

This clone has only a few counts. The genes are TRBV30 and TRBJ1-1; D remains ambiguous. CDR1 and CDR2 (germline): GTSNPN, SVGIG (reference sequence). The CDR3 is made up of 11 amino acids. V was cut by 5 bases and J by 4 bases, with 8 bases left in between. CDR3 nucleotide sequence: TGTGCCTGGGCACGGGGCACTGAAGCTTTCTTT. Amino acids: CAWARGTEAFF.

The V gene is TRBV7-2, the J gene TRBJ1-2, with D possibly TRBD1 on 6 matching bases. Germline CDR1 is SGHTA and CDR2 is FQGNSA. CDR3 length: 15 amino acids. V gave up 3 bases and J gave up 0 bases, with 11 bases separating them. In DNA, the CDR3 is TGTGCCAGCAGCTTCGTGTGGACAGCTAACTATGGCTACACCTTC. Protein product: CASSFVWTANYGYTF.

The chain uses TRBV6-6 and TRBJ2-7; 11 nucleotides agree with TRBD2. The CDR3 length is 15 residues. Trimming took 6 bases from V and 3 from J; bases not matched to a gene: 7. CDR1 is MNHNY and CDR2 is SVGAGI in the germline V gene (reference sequence). The CDR3: CASRMGLAGGYEQYF. CDR3 nucleotides: TGTGCCAGCAGAATGGGCCTAGCGGGAGGCTACGAGCAGTACTTC.

The J gene is TRBJ2-3, the V gene TRBV30; 7 bases are a match to TRBD1. The CDR3 length is 14 residues. From germline, CDR1 is GTSNPN and CDR2 SVGIG (reference sequence). The J segment lost 1 base and the V segment lost 3 bases, leaving 4 bases of the junction unmatched. CDR3 amino acids: CAWRRGGGTDTQYF. Written as DNA, the CDR3 is TGTGCCTGGAGGCGAGGGGGCGGCACAGATACGCAGTATTTT.

The chain employs TRBV19 and TRBJ1-1; no definite D call. The CDR3 runs to 13 residues. CDR1 and CDR2 (germline): LNHDA, SQIVND (reference sequence). The germline V and J ends were trimmed by 4 bases and 4 bases, with 10 bases remaining between them. The CDR3 spells CASSREASTEAFF. The CDR3, as DNA: TGTGCCAGTAGTAGGGAGGCGAGCACTGAAGCTTTCTTT.

J is TRBJ2-7 and V is TRBV5-4; maybe TRBD2 (6 bases). The germline gives CDR1 SGHNT, CDR2 YYREEE (reference sequence). The germline V and J ends were trimmed by 2 bases and 6 bases, with 12 bases remaining between them. This CDR3 has 13 amino acids. The CDR3 reads CASSFRLVGEQYF. The CDR3 DNA follows: TGTGCCAGCAGCTTCCGACTAGTGGGCGAGCAGTACTTC. Based on the CDR3 plus reference TRBV5-4 and TRBJ2-7, the full variable domain is ETGVTQSPTHLIKTRGQQVTLRCSSQSGHNTVSWYQQALGQGPQFIFQYYREEENGRGNFPPRFSGLQFPNYSSELNVNALELDDSALYLCASSFRLVGEQYFGPGTRLTVT.

This rearrangement joins TRBV11-3 to TRBJ1-1; D gene uncertain. CDR1 SGHNT and CDR2 YENEEA come from the germline V gene. Trimming shortened V by 1 base and J by 5 bases, and 8 bases separated the two germline ends. CDR3 length: 13 amino acids. Here the CDR3 DNA reads TGTGCCAGCAGCTTAGGAGGAAAAACTGAAGCTTTCTTT. This codes for CASSLGGKTEAFF.

The chain employs TRBV7-2 and TRBJ2-5, with TRBD2 identical over 7 bases. J was trimmed by 5 bases and V by 2 bases; bases with no gene match: 8. The germline gives CDR1 SGHTA, CDR2 FQGNSA. The CDR3 runs to 15 residues. The CDR3 DNA reads TGTGCCAGCAGCTTACGGGGAGGAGCGGGGGAGACCCAGTACTTC. Its translation is CASSLRGGAGETQYF.

The V call is TRBV27, the J call TRBJ2-3; TRBD1 agrees at 7 bases. The CDR3 is made up of 15 amino acids. V shed 4 bases and J 0 bases; nucleotides not matched to a gene: 4. CDR1 and CDR2 from the germline V gene are MNHEY and SMNVEV (reference sequence). CDR3: CASSSQTGSTDTQYF. CDR3 in DNA: TGTGCCAGCAGTTCACAGACAGGGAGCACAGATACGCAGTATTTT.

The chain uses TRBV19 and TRBJ1-6, with 7 positions matching TRBD1. The germline gives CDR1 LNHDA, CDR2 SQIVND (reference sequence). V dropped 3 bases and J dropped 9; count of bases not matched to a gene: 5. This CDR3 spans 14 amino acids. CDR3 DNA sequence: TGTGCCAGTAGTATTAGGGACAGATCTTCACCCCTCCACTTT. This translates into CASSIRDRSSPLHF.

The rearrangement joins TRBV20-1 to TRBJ1-2, with D unclear. This CDR3 comprises 11 residues. From germline, CDR1 is DFQATT and CDR2 SNEGSKA (reference sequence). V was trimmed by 0 bases and J by 6 bases, leaving 5 bases between them. The chain's CDR3 is CSARDPNGYTF. As DNA, the CDR3 is TGCAGTGCTAGAGACCCGAATGGCTACACCTTC.

This clone was seen more than once but under ten times. This chain connects TRBV28 to TRBJ1-2; 7 nucleotides align to TRBD1. Germline CDR1 is MDHEN and CDR2 is SYDVKM. The J segment lost 4 bases and the V segment lost 9 bases, leaving 11 bases of the junction unmatched. CDR3 length: 14 amino acids. CDR3: CASSTLGQIYGYTF. The CDR3 nucleotides are TGTGCCAGTTCGACCCTGGGACAGATCTATGGCTACACCTTC.

CDR3 nucleotides: TGTGCCAGCAGCCAAGATGCCAGGGGCGCAGACGGGGAGCTGTTTTTT. It translates to CASSQDARGADGELFF. The chain couples TRBV14 to TRBJ2-2; D possibly corresponds to TRBD1 (6 bases). CDR1 SGHDN and CDR2 FVKESK come from the germline V gene. CDR3 size: 16 residues. V shed 0 bases and J shed 7 bases, with 15 bases lying between them.